Listed below are T cell receptor beta chains from one sample, sequenced in a study of cytomegalovirus exposure and HLA in healthy donors. The assay was immunoSEQ multiplex PCR, and TCRdb's table has in-frame clones only and misses some. The sample shows around 140,000 clones, more than 70% of them seen only once. Sequencing was carried out using PBMCs. The receptors derive from a woman aged 60-70 years in good health and CMV-seronegative. Each CDR3 is given with its conserved first and last residue. Each record gives: J gene, V gene, CDR3 protein.

>TRBJ2-2|TRBV6-6
CAGQLAGTGELFF
>TRBJ1-5|TRBV7-2
CASSLGDGQPQHF
>TRBJ1-4|TRBV7-9
CASSLGAGPEKLFF
>TRBJ2-2|TRBV4-1
CASSQEVDRTSGGRGELFF
>TRBJ2-7|TRBV5-1
CASSLDSGIGEQYF
>TRBJ1-2|TRBV14
CASSPGSGQVYGYTF
>TRBJ2-1|TRBV5-4
CASSPPTRGGLNEQFF
>TRBJ2-7|TRBV5-1
CASSTGTGGLEQYF
>TRBJ2-7|TRBV5-1
CASSLAVSLEQYF
>TRBJ2-3|TRBV5-1
CASSLAGRGRGDTQYF
>TRBJ1-5|TRBV7-8
CASSLAGTGEQPQHF
>TRBJ1-5|TRBV7-8
CASSLWGDRINQPQHF
>TRBJ1-6|TRBV5-4
CASSTTRTESSPLHF
>TRBJ1-4|TRBV28
CATMDRVTEKLFF
>TRBJ2-3|TRBV7-9
CASSLSGAGGGDTQYF
>.|TRBV28
CASSLSGDRPYEQYF
>TRBJ1-5|TRBV30
CAWGRGNQPQHF
>TRBJ1-6|TRBV2
CASSRQGADNSPLHF
>TRBJ2-4|TRBV6-1
CASSDIHGAKNIQYF
>TRBJ2-5|TRBV2
CASSDSASQAETQYF
>TRBJ2-5|TRBV9
CASSSQGRTQETQYF
>TRBJ1-4|TRBV5-1
CASRQSTGDEKLFF
>TRBJ1-1|TRBV19
CASSIVVSGTEAFF
>TRBJ2-3|TRBV4-1
CASSQRRSDTQYF
>TRBJ2-7|TRBV5-8
CASSPETGHHWEQYF
>TRBJ2-1|TRBV25-1
CASSPPPGEQFF
>TRBJ2-7|TRBV7-8
CATTMSRASEGEQYF
>TRBJ2-7|TRBV28
CASSFFWTSGNYEQYF
>TRBJ2-7|TRBV20-1
CSARDTYEQYF
>TRBJ1-2|TRBV6-5
CASGYTGIYGYTF
>TRBJ2-6|TRBV25-1
CASSEYQTLAGANVLTF
>TRBJ2-3|TRBV5-1
CASSLPSRDTQYF
>TRBJ1-3|TRBV7-2
CASSAQGVPGNTIYF
>TRBJ1-2|TRBV7-9
CASSLDKDGNYGYTF
>TRBJ1-6|TRBV28
CASSPGNSPLHF
>TRBJ2-1|TRBV4-1
CASSQAGGSGPYNEQFF
>TRBJ1-6|TRBV11-3
CASSLVSNSPLHF
>TRBJ2-7|TRBV27
CASRPTVTFSYEQYF
>TRBJ1-2|TRBV6-1
CASSELRTLGYTF
>TRBJ2-5|TRBV14
CASSQDSHGGRTRETQYF
>TRBJ1-1|TRBV28
CASSPTLNTEAFF
>TRBJ1-4|TRBV30
CAWSAPTRELFF
>TRBJ1-2|TRBV15
CATSRVAQDKTGNYGYTF
>TRBJ1-5|TRBV6-1
CASSEGQGATQPQHF
>TRBJ2-1|TRBV11-2
CASSRTAGTGDYNEQFF
>TRBJ1-5|TRBV12-5
CASGSGSAPNQPQHF
>TRBJ1-1|TRBV5-6
CASSLEGGGGTEAFF
>TRBJ1-2|TRBV9
CASSGRSGYGYTF
>TRBJ2-1|TRBV5-1
CASSLLAASSYNEQFF
>TRBJ1-5|TRBV2
CASSGGQGDNQPQHF
>TRBJ2-7|TRBV2
CASRSGDSTYEQYF
>TRBJ1-1|TRBV11-2
CASSPRYTEAFF
>TRBJ2-2|TRBV7-2
CASSLMVRVANTGELFF
>TRBJ2-5|TRBV7-8
CASTQRGTGETQYF
>TRBJ2-7|TRBV15
CATSIDPSGGASYEQYF
>TRBJ2-7|TRBV7-9
CASSQLTNTPRGTYEQYF
>TRBJ2-1|TRBV5-1
CASSPIADNSYNEQFF
>TRBJ1-1|TRBV5-4
CASSRTAGGAGGIEAFF
>TRBJ2-7|TRBV7-8
CASSLEFLADLSLYEQYF